The rows below give T cell receptor beta chains drawn from one sample of a study of T cell repertoires in cytomegalovirus infection. TCRdb used MiXCR to reprocess the reads, holding one entry per CDR3 protein. In the table there are 250,000 to 300,000 distinct CDR3 sequences, roughly 26% of which are singletons. Material: PBMCs. The receptors stem from a human donor in good health (CMV status not recorded). Some clones in this sample may be carry-over from other donors' samples. Each CDR3 is given without its conserved first and last residue.

v_gene	j_gene	CDR3aa
TRBV5-6	TRBJ2-1	ASSLGTSRYNEQF
TRBV5-5	TRBJ2-2	ASSLLQRSGELF
TRBV24-1	TRBJ2-3	ATSRDRGLDTQY
TRBV5-1	TRBJ1-2	ASSLAPTDGYGYT
TRBV20-1	TRBJ2-1	STLRERGNEQF
TRBV6-6	TRBJ1-5	ASSYGQGMDQPQH
TRBV5-6	TRBJ1-5	ASSLVGGGGSQH
TRBV19	TRBJ2-7	ASRQTSGTREQY
TRBV5-5	TRBJ2-1	ASSLALAGEGDNEQF
TRBV14	TRBJ1-5	ASSQGGTGNQPQH
TRBV6-2/TRBV6-3	TRBJ1-1	ASSHRPGQGPEAF
TRBV6-8	TRBJ1-2	ASSTPGSGYT
TRBV10-2	TRBJ2-1	ASSESHPGLGDEQF
TRBV28	TRBJ1-6	ASSLWGAGGNSPLH
TRBV5-1	TRBJ1-1	ASSLAGGTLIPNTEAF
TRBV11-3	TRBJ2-1	ASSSGGRFSYNEQF
TRBV20-1	TRBJ1-1	SARGNTEAF
TRBV12-3/TRBV12-4	TRBJ2-1	ASTVTGSPNEQF
TRBV10-3	TRBJ2-5	AISEGGQTQY
TRBV18	TRBJ2-7	ASSPGTSGYEQY
TRBV7-2	TRBJ2-2	ASSQTGQVNTGELF
TRBV20-1	TRBJ1-5	SANAWTGGQPQH
TRBV29-1	TRBJ1-4	SGAGTGTREKLF
TRBV7-2	TRBJ2-3	ASSWGTVTDTQY
TRBV7-2	TRBJ2-1	ASSLDSGSRNEQF
TRBV20-1	TRBJ2-1	SARDAGALNEQF
TRBV11-2	TRBJ2-1	ASSLAGFYGNEQF
TRBV19	TRBJ2-3	ASSIRAGHTDTQY
TRBV29-1	TRBJ2-1	SVALSFGTINNEQF
TRBV6-1	TRBJ1-1	ASRNLQGRVNTEAF
TRBV15	TRBJ1-1	ATSRTLQGVTAEAF
TRBV12-3/TRBV12-4	TRBJ1-2	ASTPGQSGYT
TRBV28	TRBJ2-3	ASSSPGRTSTDTQY
TRBV7-2	TRBJ2-5	ASSSSGRLQETQY
TRBV28	TRBJ2-5	ASSLGGVGETQY
TRBV12-3/TRBV12-4	TRBJ2-5	ASSYSGGAETQY
TRBV7-2	TRBJ2-5	ASSTGGQGETQY
TRBV11-3	TRBJ2-1	ASRGYNEQF
TRBV19	TRBJ2-3	ASSILASSDTQY
TRBV30	TRBJ2-1	AWSWWDREQGEQF